This TCR beta chain was found in a study of T cell responses to AZD1222 COVID-19 vaccine. Study-wide results and caveats: Vaccine-related CD4 TCRs covered spike, predominating at 160-218 and 743-854. Most donors were white British and more were female, and clonal diversity was possibly underestimated. As reported, nearly half of all spike-specific TCRs target variant regions that are unmutated.

Trimming removed 6 bases at V and 4 bases at J, with 9 bases between. The CDR3 spans 13 residues. Germline V gene lookup returns CDR1 SGHTA and CDR2 FQGNSA. This clone was recorded only once. Its antigen remains unidentified. TCRdb's copy holds only in-frame clones and misses some; the assay was immunoSEQ multiplex PCR. The sample includes about 180,000 clones, around nine tenths of them seen just once. This chain links TRBV7-2 with TRBJ1-4, with TRBD1 as a possible D gene (6 bases). This receptor was taken from an adult who received the AZD1222 COVID-19 vaccine. The sample consisted of peripheral blood, taken 28 days after the second AZD1222 dose. CDR3 bases: TGTGCCAGCAGGGACAGCCTTAATGAAAAACTGTTTTTT. Its protein product is CASRDSLNEKLFF.